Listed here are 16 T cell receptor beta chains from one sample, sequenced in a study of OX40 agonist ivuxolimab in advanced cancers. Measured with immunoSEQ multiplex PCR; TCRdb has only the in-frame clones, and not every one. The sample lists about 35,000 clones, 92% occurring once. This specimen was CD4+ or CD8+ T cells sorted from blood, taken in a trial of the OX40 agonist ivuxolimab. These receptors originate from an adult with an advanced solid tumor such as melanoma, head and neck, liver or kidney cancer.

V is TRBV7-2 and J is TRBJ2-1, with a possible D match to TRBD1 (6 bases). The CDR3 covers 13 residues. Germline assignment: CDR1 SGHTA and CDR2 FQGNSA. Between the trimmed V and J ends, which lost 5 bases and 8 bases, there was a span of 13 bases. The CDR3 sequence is CASSLYRVDEQFF. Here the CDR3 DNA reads TGTGCCAGCAGCCTATACAGGGTCGATGAGCAGTTCTTC.

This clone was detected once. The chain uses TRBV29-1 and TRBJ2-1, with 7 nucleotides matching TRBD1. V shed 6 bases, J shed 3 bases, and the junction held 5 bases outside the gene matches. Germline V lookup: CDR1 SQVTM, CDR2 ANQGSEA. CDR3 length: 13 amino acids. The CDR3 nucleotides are TGCAGCGTCACAGGGGAAAGCTACAATGAGCAGTTCTTC. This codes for CSVTGESYNEQFF.

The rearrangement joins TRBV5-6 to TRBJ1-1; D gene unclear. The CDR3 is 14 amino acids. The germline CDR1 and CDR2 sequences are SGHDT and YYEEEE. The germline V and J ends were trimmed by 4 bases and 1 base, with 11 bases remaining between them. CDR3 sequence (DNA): TGTGCCAGCAGCCACGGACGGGCGAACACTGAAGCTTTCTTT. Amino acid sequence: CASSHGRANTEAFF.

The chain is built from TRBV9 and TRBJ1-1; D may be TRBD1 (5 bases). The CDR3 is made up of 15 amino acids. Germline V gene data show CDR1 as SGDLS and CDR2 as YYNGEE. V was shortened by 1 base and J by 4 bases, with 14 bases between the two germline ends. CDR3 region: CASSVLRGCCTEAFF. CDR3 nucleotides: TGTGCCAGCAGCGTATTAAGGGGTTGTTGCACTGAAGCTTTCTTT.

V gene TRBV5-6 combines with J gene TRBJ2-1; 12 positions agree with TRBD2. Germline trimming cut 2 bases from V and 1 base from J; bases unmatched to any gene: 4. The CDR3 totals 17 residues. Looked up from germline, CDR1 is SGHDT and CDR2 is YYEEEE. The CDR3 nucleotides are TGTGCCAGCAGCTTAGGGACTAGCGGGCTATCCTACAATGAGCAGTTCTTC. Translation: CASSLGTSGLSYNEQFF.

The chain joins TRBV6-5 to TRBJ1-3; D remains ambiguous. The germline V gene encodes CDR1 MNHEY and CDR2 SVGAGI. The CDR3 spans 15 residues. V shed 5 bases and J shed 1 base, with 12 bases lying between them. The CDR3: CASSPASRSGNTIYF. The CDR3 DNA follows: TGTGCCAGCAGTCCAGCCTCCAGATCTGGAAACACCATATATTTT.

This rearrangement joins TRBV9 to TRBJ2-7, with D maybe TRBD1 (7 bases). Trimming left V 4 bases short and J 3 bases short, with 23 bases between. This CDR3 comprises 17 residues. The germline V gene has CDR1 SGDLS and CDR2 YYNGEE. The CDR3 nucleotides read TGTGCCAGCAGCCGAAAATGGGCGGGACAGCTCTACTACGAGCAGTACTTC. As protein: CASSRKWAGQLYYEQYF.

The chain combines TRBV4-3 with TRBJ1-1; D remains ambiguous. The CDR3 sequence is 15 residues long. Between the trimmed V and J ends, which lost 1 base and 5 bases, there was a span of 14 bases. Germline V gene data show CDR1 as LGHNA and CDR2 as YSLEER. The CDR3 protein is CASSQAVPPWTEAFF. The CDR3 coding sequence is TGCGCCAGCAGCCAAGCGGTGCCCCCGTGGACTGAAGCTTTCTTT.

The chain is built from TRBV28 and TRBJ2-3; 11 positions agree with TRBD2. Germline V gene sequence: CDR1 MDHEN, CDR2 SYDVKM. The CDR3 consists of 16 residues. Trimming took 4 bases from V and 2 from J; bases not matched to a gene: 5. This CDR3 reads CASSWGTSGLTDTQYF. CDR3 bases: TGTGCCAGCAGTTGGGGGACTAGCGGACTCACAGATACGCAGTATTTT.

The CDR3 protein is CASSLKGPPLHF. The CDR3 DNA sequence: TGTGCCAGCAGTCTCAAAGGTCCACCCCTCCACTTT. This chain joins TRBV25-1 and TRBJ1-6; D remains ambiguous. In germline, CDR1 is MGHDK, CDR2 SYGVNS. The CDR3 runs to 12 residues. V was pared by 5 bases and J by 11 bases, with 10 bases between.

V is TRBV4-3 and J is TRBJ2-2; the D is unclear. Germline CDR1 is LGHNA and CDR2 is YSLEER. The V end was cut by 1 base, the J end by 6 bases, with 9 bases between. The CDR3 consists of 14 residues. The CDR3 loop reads CASSQVGSAGELFF. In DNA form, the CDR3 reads TGCGCCAGCAGCCAAGTAGGTAGTGCCGGGGAGCTGTTTTTT.

CDR3 amino acids: CASILPRGGRPYEQYF. As DNA, the CDR3 is TGTGCCAGTATTCTTCCCCGGGGGGGGAGGCCCTACGAGCAGTACTTC. The V call is TRBV19, the J call TRBJ2-7; 8 bases align to TRBD2. The CDR3 is 16 residues long. In germline, CDR1 is LNHDA, CDR2 SQIVND (reference sequence). The V segment lost 7 bases and the J segment 2 bases; nucleotides outside the gene matches: 13.

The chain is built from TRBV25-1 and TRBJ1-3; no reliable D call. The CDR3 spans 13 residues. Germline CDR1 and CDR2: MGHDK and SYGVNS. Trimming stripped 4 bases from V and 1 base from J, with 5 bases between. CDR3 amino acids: CASSGVSGNTIYF. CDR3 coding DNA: TGTGCCAGCAGTGGGGTGTCTGGAAACACCATATATTTT.

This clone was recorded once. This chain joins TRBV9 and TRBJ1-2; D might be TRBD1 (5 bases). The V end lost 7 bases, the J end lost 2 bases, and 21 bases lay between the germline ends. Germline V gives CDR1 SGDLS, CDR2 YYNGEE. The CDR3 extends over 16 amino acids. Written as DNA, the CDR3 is TGTGCCAGCGGATTTAGTACGGGACCGCTAAACTATGGCTACACCTTC. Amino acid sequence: CASGFSTGPLNYGYTF.

The CDR3 coding sequence is TGTGCCAGTAGGAGACTCCAAGCTTTCTTT. It yields the protein CASRRLQAFF. The rearrangement joins TRBV28 to TRBJ1-1, with D hard to call. Germline loops: CDR1 MDHEN, CDR2 SYDVKM. There are 10 residues in the CDR3. Trimming took off 9 bases at V and 9 bases at J, with 11 bases between the two ends.

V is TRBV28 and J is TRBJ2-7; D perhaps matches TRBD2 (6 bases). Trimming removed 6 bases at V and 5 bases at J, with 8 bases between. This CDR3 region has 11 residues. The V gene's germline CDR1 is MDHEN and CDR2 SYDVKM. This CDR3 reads CASSTGDEQYF. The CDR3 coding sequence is TGTGCCAGCAGCACGGGGGACGAGCAGTACTTC.